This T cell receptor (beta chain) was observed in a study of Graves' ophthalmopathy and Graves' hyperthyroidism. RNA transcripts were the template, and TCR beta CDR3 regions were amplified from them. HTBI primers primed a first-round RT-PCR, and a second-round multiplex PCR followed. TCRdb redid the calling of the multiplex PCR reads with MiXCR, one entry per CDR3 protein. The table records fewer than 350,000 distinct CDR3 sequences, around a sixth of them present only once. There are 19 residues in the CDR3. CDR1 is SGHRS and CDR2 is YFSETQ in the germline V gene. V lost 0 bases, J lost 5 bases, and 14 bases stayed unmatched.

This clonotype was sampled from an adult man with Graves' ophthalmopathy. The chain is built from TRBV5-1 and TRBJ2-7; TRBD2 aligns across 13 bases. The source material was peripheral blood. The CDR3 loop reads CASSLALAGGLGLGNEQYF. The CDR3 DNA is TGCGCCAGCAGCTTGGCACTAGCGGGAGGGCTGGGTCTGGGGAACGAGCAGTACTTC.